This T cell receptor beta chain was retrieved from a study of cytomegalovirus exposure and HLA in healthy donors. Findings and limits, study-wide: Clonal expansion was found to be greater in HLA-associated TCR beta chains than in equally common others in a later analysis. Follow-up analysis later connected one missense variant in DCLRE1C with trimming of TCR beta V- and J-genes.

Trimming cost V 4 bases and J 5 bases; bases outside gene matches: 10. The CDR3 spans 16 residues. Germline CDR1 and CDR2: MNHEY and SVGAGI. This clone was counted once. The antigen is unknown. 60 Vbeta and 13 Jbeta primers were used in PCR. TCRdb's table, derived via immunoSEQ multiplex PCR, lists solely in-frame clones and lacks some. This sample yields roughly 120,000 clones, of which 70% to 80% are seen a single time; approximately 10% belongs to the top ten. The origin of this receptor is a woman in her forties or fifties in good health and CMV-seropositive. The sequenced sample was PBMCs. The chain combines TRBV6-5 with TRBJ2-2; 7 bases match TRBD1. The CDR3 is CASSLGGSLGTGELFF. The CDR3, as DNA: TGTGCCAGCAGTTTAGGGGGCTCTCTTGGGACCGGGGAGCTGTTTTTT.